The entry that follows covers one TCR beta chain sequence. The antigen is undetermined. V dropped 1 base and J dropped 4 bases, with 8 bases sitting between them. The CDR3 runs to 14 residues. Germline CDR1 reads SGHTA; CDR2 reads FQGNSA. This sample's TCRbeta library carried unique molecular identifier barcodes. Each CDR3 protein is one row after TCRdb ran MiXCR on the PCR reads. The sample consists of fewer than 700,000 distinct CDR3 sequences, 10% to 15% of them appearing once. The data belong to a study of T-cell reconstitution after alpha-beta-depleted transplantation in children. Study-level findings and limits: TCRbeta diversity was high at day 60 in some patients (a result of surviving recipient T cells and thymic progenitors). Newly produced T cells mostly accounted for T-cell counts and diversity one year post-transplant. It was reported that alpha-beta T cells came from several hundred expanded graft clones (about two months after transplant).

The chain combines TRBV7-2 with TRBJ1-5; D remains ambiguous. This clonotype was sampled from a male patient under 18 who had a stem cell transplant for acute myeloid leukemia, so the T cells may come from the graft donor. The sequenced sample was PBMCs, mostly from graft donor cells, obtained 360 days after TCRalphabeta/CD19-depleted stem cell transplant. As DNA, the CDR3 is TGTGCCAGCAGCTTAGGACACCAGAATCAGCCCCAGCATTTT. This codes for CASSLGHQNQPQHF. Looking up the rest from reference TRBV7-2 and TRBJ1-5 gives the full variable domain: GAGVSQSPSNKVTEKGKDVELRCDPISGHTALYWYRQSLGQGLEFLIYFQGNSAPDKSGLPSDRFSAERTGGSVSTLTIQRTQQEDSAVYLCASSLGHQNQPQHFGDGTRLSIL.